The 14 T cell receptor beta chains below all came from one sample that was sequenced in a study of cytomegalovirus exposure and HLA in healthy donors. A multiplex PCR was run with 60 Vbeta primers and 13 Jbeta primers. Measured with immunoSEQ multiplex PCR; TCRdb has only the in-frame clones, and not every one. Of roughly 100,000 clones in the sample, more than 70% were seen once. Material for sequencing was PBMCs. These receptors were collected from a man in his thirties or forties in good health and CMV-seronegative.

The chain has TRBV5-6 and TRBJ1-6, with 12 positions matching TRBD1. This CDR3 has 17 amino acids. Germline V gene data show CDR1 as SGHDT and CDR2 as YYEEEE. The V gene end was trimmed by 3 bases and the J gene end by 6 bases; junction bases not matched to a gene: 7. The DNA for the CDR3 is TGTGCCAGCAGCTCCCGGGACAGGGGGCTCCTTAATTCACCCCTCCACTTT. Translated, it gives CASSSRDRGLLNSPLHF.

The chain recombines TRBV13 with TRBJ2-2, with D unresolved. The CDR3 length is 15 residues. The V gene lost 2 bases and the J gene lost 4 bases, with 11 bases spanning the gap. Germline loops: CDR1 PRHDT, CDR2 FYEKMQ (reference sequence). In nucleotides, the CDR3 is TGTGCCAGCAGCTTACCCCATGGCAGCACCGGGGAGCTGTTTTTT. This codes for CASSLPHGSTGELFF.

The chain has TRBV6-1 and TRBJ1-5; possible D gene TRBD1, 5 bases. The CDR3 contains 14 residues. Germline V gene data show CDR1 as MNHNS and CDR2 as SASEGT. The CDR3 DNA reads TGTGCTTCTGCGGGGGGGGATAGCAATCAGCCCCAGCATTTT. Its protein product is CASAGGDSNQPQHF.

CDR3 loop: CASGNSGLAPSYEQYF. CDR3 nucleotide sequence: TGTGCCAGTGGAAATTCGGGACTAGCTCCCAGCTACGAGCAGTACTTC. J is TRBJ2-7 and V is TRBV19; 9 positions agree with TRBD2. V gave up 8 bases and J gave up 3 bases; unmatched junction bases: 14. The CDR3 is 16 residues long. CDR1 and CDR2 from the germline V gene are LNHDA and SQIVND (reference sequence).

The rearrangement uses TRBV30 and TRBJ1-4; D gene unclear. V lost 4 bases, J lost 5 bases, and 8 bases lay in between. This CDR3 region has 12 residues. Germline V lookup: CDR1 GTSNPN, CDR2 SVGIG (reference sequence). CDR3 residues: CAWNRLNEKLFF. CDR3 DNA sequence: TGTGCCTGGAACCGGTTAAATGAAAAACTGTTTTTT.

The CDR3, as DNA: TGCAGCGTTACCTACTCGACCGGGACTAGCGGCTACGAGCAGTACTTC. This gives the protein CSVTYSTGTSGYEQYF. The gene calls are TRBV29-1 and TRBJ2-7; 11 bases match TRBD2. This CDR3 comprises 16 residues. Per the germline V gene, CDR1 is SQVTM and CDR2 is ANQGSEA. Unmatched junction bases numbered 12, after V lost 5 bases and J lost 3 bases.

The V call is TRBV9, the J call TRBJ1-5; D gene ambiguous. The CDR3 contains 13 residues. Trimming removed 0 bases at V and 4 bases at J, with 5 bases between. CDR1 is SGDLS and CDR2 is YYNGEE in the germline V gene. For the CDR3, the DNA is TGTGCCAGCAGCGTAGGTGAGAATCAGCCCCAGCATTTT. It specifies CASSVGENQPQHF.

This chain links TRBV2 with TRBJ2-3; 10 nucleotides match TRBD2. CDR1 and CDR2 (germline): SNHLY, FYNNEI. V shed 7 bases, J shed 0 bases, and the junction held 13 bases outside the gene matches. The CDR3 is 18 amino acids. This chain's CDR3 is CASNGASGRDGSTDTQYF. DNA for the CDR3: TGTGCCAGCAATGGTGCTAGCGGGAGAGATGGGAGCACAGATACGCAGTATTTT.

The chain couples TRBV28 to TRBJ2-1, with 9 bases aligning to TRBD2. CDR3 length: 15 residues. Trimming cost V 2 bases and J 4 bases; bases outside gene matches: 3. Germline V gives CDR1 MDHEN, CDR2 SYDVKM. The CDR3 here is CASSLAGGRYNEQFF. The DNA for the CDR3 is TGTGCCAGCAGTTTAGCGGGGGGGAGGTACAATGAGCAGTTCTTC. Combining the CDR3 with reference TRBV28 and TRBJ2-1 gives the whole variable domain DVKVTQSSRYLVKRTGEKVFLECVQDMDHENMFWYRQDPGLGLRLIYFSYDVKMKEKGDIPEGYSVSREKKERFSLILESASTNQTSMYLCASSLAGGRYNEQFFGPGTRLTVL.

The rearrangement links TRBV5-1 to TRBJ1-1, with TRBD1 identical over 8 bases. This CDR3 spans 13 amino acids. Germline V gene sequence: CDR1 SGHRS, CDR2 YFSETQ. The V gene end was trimmed by 4 bases and the J gene end by 7 bases; junction bases not matched to a gene: 6. CDR3 sequence reads: CASSQGQGDEAFF. The CDR3 region has the DNA TGCGCCAGCAGCCAAGGACAGGGAGATGAAGCTTTCTTT.

CDR3 coding DNA: TGTGCCAGCAGCCTACAAGCGGGGGAGTACTACGAGCAGTACTTC. Its protein product is CASSLQAGEYYEQYF. The rearrangement uses TRBV6-4 and TRBJ2-7; TRBD2 agrees at 8 bases. This CDR3 has 15 residues. V was clipped by 6 bases and J by 3 bases; unmatched bases: 10. Germline CDR1 is MRHNA and CDR2 is SNTAGT.

DNA for the CDR3: TGTGCCAGTAGTTTCCGCGCCCACAGGGGGCGCGGGAAAGCAACTAATGAAAAACTGTTTTTT. Its translation: CASSFRAHRGRGKATNEKLFF. V is TRBV19 and J is TRBJ1-4, with 9 bases aligning to TRBD1. CDR1 is LNHDA, CDR2 SQIVND, per germline (reference sequence). Trimming at V came to 5 bases and at J to 0 bases, leaving 19 bases not matched to a gene. This CDR3 has 21 amino acids.

The V and J genes are TRBV19 and TRBJ2-6, with D hard to call. CDR1 is LNHDA, CDR2 SQIVND, per germline (reference sequence). This CDR3 contains 11 residues. Trimming shortened V by 3 bases and J by 9 bases, and 3 bases separated the two germline ends. CDR3 in DNA: TGTGCCAGTAGTATCCGCAACGTCCTGACTTTC. Translation gives CASSIRNVLTF.

This clone has only a few counts. V is TRBV29-1 and J is TRBJ2-3, with 8 nucleotides matching TRBD1. CDR3 size: 14 residues. With V trimmed by 5 bases and J by 1 base, 5 bases remained unmatched. Germline CDR1 reads SQVTM; CDR2 reads ANQGSEA. DNA of the CDR3: TGCAGCGTTCGGACAGGGTCCCGCACAGATACGCAGTATTTT. Its translation: CSVRTGSRTDTQYF.